This entry lists 17 T cell receptor beta chains sequenced from one sample in a study of T cell responses to AZD1222 COVID-19 vaccine. The protocol was immunoSEQ multiplex PCR, while the TCRdb copy is restricted to in-frame clones and leaves out a portion. The top ten clones hold over 1.5% of a sample with over 120,000 clones, roughly 92% of them seen once. The sequenced sample was peripheral blood, obtained on day 0 of AZD1222 vaccination. The source is an adult in good health.

This rearrangement joins TRBV5-1 to TRBJ1-5; D ambiguous. Trimming left V 0 bases short and J 2 bases short, with 9 bases between. The length of the CDR3 is 15 residues. In germline, CDR1 is SGHRS, CDR2 YFSETQ. CDR3 bases: TGCGCCAGCAGCTTGGACTCGTTCGGCAATCAGCCCCAGCATTTT. Its translation: CASSLDSFGNQPQHF.

This chain links TRBV7-9 with TRBJ2-3, with 11 nucleotides matching TRBD2. J lost 6 bases, V lost 6 bases, and 5 bases had no gene match. Germline CDR1 SEHNR, CDR2 FQNEAQ (reference sequence). The CDR3 is 14 amino acids. The CDR3 spells CASSQTSGIDTQYF. The CDR3 nucleotides are TGTGCCAGCAGTCAGACTAGCGGGATTGATACGCAGTATTTT.

This chain joins TRBV19 and TRBJ1-5; D is unresolved. V was trimmed by 5 bases and J by 3 bases, leaving 14 bases between them. CDR1 and CDR2 (germline): LNHDA, SQIVND (reference sequence). CDR3 length equals 15 residues. DNA of the CDR3: TGTGCCAGTAGTTTCCGCGCGGGGAACAATCAGCCCCAGCATTTT. This translates into CASSFRAGNNQPQHF.

This clone came up a few times. This chain links TRBV7-3 with TRBJ1-1; tentative D call: TRBD1 (5 bases). The ends were cut back, 5 bases at V and 12 bases at J, with 7 bases in the middle. Germline V lookup: CDR1 SGHTA, CDR2 FQGTGA. The CDR3 runs 9 residues. The CDR3 loop reads CASSRGTFF. DNA for the CDR3: TGTGCCAGCAGCAGGGGAACTTTCTTT.

The genes are TRBV5-6 and TRBJ1-2; 8 nucleotides match TRBD1. The V gene end was trimmed by 0 bases and the J gene end by 4 bases; junction bases not matched to a gene: 5. Germline loops: CDR1 SGHDT, CDR2 YYEEEE. This CDR3 spans 15 amino acids. Written as DNA, the CDR3 is TGTGCCAGCAGCTTGGAGGGGACAGGAGCCTATGGCTACACCTTC. Translating it yields CASSLEGTGAYGYTF. The full variable domain, its missing parts supplied by reference TRBV5-6 and TRBJ1-2, is DAGVTQSPTHLIKTRGQQVTLRCSPKSGHDTVSWYQQALGQGPQFIFQYYEEEERQRGNFPDRFSGHQFPNYSSELNVNALLLGDSALYLCASSLEGTGAYGYTFGSGTRLTVV.

This clone occurred once. This rearrangement joins TRBV4-1 to TRBJ2-1, with D perhaps matching TRBD2 (5 bases). The CDR3 runs to 16 residues. Trimming stripped 1 base from V and 2 bases from J, with 12 bases between. CDR1 and CDR2 from the germline V gene are MGHRA and YSYEKL. This chain's CDR3 is CASSQVGVKAYNEQFF. The DNA for the CDR3 is TGCGCCAGCAGCCAAGTCGGGGTTAAGGCCTACAATGAGCAGTTCTTC.

The chain links TRBV5-6 to TRBJ2-2, with 13 positions matching TRBD2. Germline CDR1 and CDR2: SGHDT and YYEEEE. The CDR3 has 15 amino acids. The junction had 7 bases not matched to a gene; V was cut back by 8 bases and J by 6 bases. CDR3 DNA sequence: TGTGCCAGTCGGCTGGGACTAGCGGGATCCGGGGAGCTGTTTTTT. Its protein is CASRLGLAGSGELFF.

V is TRBV28 and J is TRBJ1-3; no firm D call. Trimming stripped 6 bases from V and 4 bases from J, with 13 bases between. CDR3 length: 14 amino acids. Germline CDR1 is MDHEN and CDR2 is SYDVKM. Here the CDR3 DNA reads TGTGCCAGCAGCTTGAGCGGGTCCGGAAACACCATATATTTT. Translating it yields CASSLSGSGNTIYF.

CDR3 residues: CASSPPPWGGSYEQYF. The CDR3 DNA is TGTGCCAGCAGTCCTCCCCCCTGGGGGGGCTCCTACGAGCAGTACTTC. This rearrangement joins TRBV28 to TRBJ2-7; 7 bases are shared with TRBD2. V gave up 5 bases and J gave up 0 bases; unmatched junction bases: 10. There are 16 residues in the CDR3. The germline gives CDR1 MDHEN, CDR2 SYDVKM.

This sequence joins TRBV24-1 and TRBJ2-3; a possible D gene is TRBD1 (5 bases). Trimming shortened V by 5 bases and J by 4 bases, and 12 bases separated the two germline ends. The CDR3 totals 14 residues. Germline-derived CDR1 and CDR2 are KGHDR and SFDVKD. The CDR3 nucleotides read TGTGCCACCAGTGCAGGGAAAGAGGCAGATACGCAGTATTTT. Translated: CATSAGKEADTQYF.

The rearrangement uses TRBV7-3 and TRBJ2-5, with D possibly being TRBD2 (5 bases). With 1 base removed from V and 2 bases from J, the gap between germline ends came to 11 bases. The germline V gene encodes CDR1 SGHTA and CDR2 FQGTGA. The CDR3 sequence is 15 residues long. The DNA of the CDR3 is TGTGCCAGCAGCTTAAGGTCTAGCCCACAAGAGACCCAGTACTTC. Its translation is CASSLRSSPQETQYF.

The rearrangement uses TRBV4-1 and TRBJ2-4, with 12 positions matching TRBD1. This CDR3 region has 18 residues. The V and J ends lost 4 bases and 3 bases, in that order; junction bases with no gene match: 10. Germline CDR1 MGHRA, CDR2 YSYEKL. CDR3 residues: CASSPPPGTGGVKNIQYF. In DNA, the CDR3 is TGCGCCAGCAGCCCACCACCCGGGACAGGGGGCGTCAAAAACATTCAGTACTTC.

The gene calls are TRBV28 and TRBJ2-1; a weak D match, TRBD1 (6 bases). The germline V gene encodes CDR1 MDHEN and CDR2 SYDVKM. The V and J ends lost 7 bases and 4 bases respectively, with 17 bases between them. This CDR3 region has 15 residues. CDR3 nucleotide sequence: TGTGCCAGCACCCTGTCCGACAGGACTTACAATGAGCAGTTCTTC. This encodes CASTLSDRTYNEQFF.

The chain employs TRBV6-5 and TRBJ2-7, with 7 nucleotides matching TRBD2. The CDR3 runs to 13 residues. Germline V lookup: CDR1 MNHEY, CDR2 SVGAGI. Trimming removed 0 bases from V and 7 bases from J; junction bases left unmatched: 3. The CDR3: CASSYSTGGEQYF. Written as DNA, the CDR3 is TGTGCCAGCAGTTACTCGACGGGAGGTGAGCAGTACTTC.

The chain joins TRBV19 to TRBJ2-1; possibly TRBD1 for D (6 bases). V gave up 6 bases and J gave up 2 bases, with 20 bases separating them. Per germline, CDR1 LNHDA and CDR2 SQIVND (reference sequence). The CDR3 is made up of 17 amino acids. The CDR3 bases are TGTGCCAGTAGCAAATTATCAGGGGTGACCCCCTACAATGAGCAGTTCTTC. It yields the protein CASSKLSGVTPYNEQFF.

The V and J genes are TRBV7-2 and TRBJ1-5; D is undetermined. This CDR3 region has 12 residues. V shed 5 bases and J shed 3 bases, with 5 bases lying between them. Per the germline V gene, CDR1 is SGHTA and CDR2 is FQGNSA. The CDR3 sequence: CASSTNNQPQHF. Written as DNA, the CDR3 is TGTGCCAGCAGCACCAACAATCAGCCCCAGCATTTT.

V usage is TRBV5-6 and J usage is TRBJ1-1, with 9 nucleotides matching TRBD1. Germline V lookup: CDR1 SGHDT, CDR2 YYEEEE. CDR3 length: 15 amino acids. Unmatched junction bases numbered 7, after V lost 3 bases and J lost 4 bases. In nucleotides, the CDR3 is TGTGCCAGCAGCTCAGAGACAGGGGGGGTCACTGAAGCTTTCTTT. Translated: CASSSETGGVTEAFF.